The rows below give T cell receptor beta chains drawn from one sample of a study of Ad26.COV2.S vaccination and SARS-CoV-2 variants. Some clones are missing from TCRdb's copy, which holds only in-frame ones; the method was immunoSEQ multiplex PCR. The sample includes about 350,000 clones, roughly 90% seen only once; the top ten take 5.5% to 7%. Specimen: peripheral blood, collected in a trial of Ad26.COV2.S vaccine versus placebo. These receptors all come from a person between 18 and 65 years old who received the Ad26.COV2.S COVID-19 vaccine or a placebo. Each CDR3 is given with its conserved first and last residue. D genes are given only for firm matches. Clone size is shown for a subset of rows, as once, few, many or a class of expanded clone.

>TRBV30|few|NA|TRBJ1-5
CAWSSRLNQPQHF
TGTGCCTGGAGTTCCCGACTTAATCAGCCCCAGCATTTT
>TRBV7-2|NA|TRBD1|TRBJ2-7
CASSARQGTEQYF
TGTGCCAGCAGCGCTCGACAGGGTACCGAGCAGTACTTC
>TRBV19|NA|TRBD1|TRBJ2-1
CASSETGSRYNEQFF
TGTGCCAGTAGTGAGACAGGGAGTCGGTACAATGAGCAGTTCTTC
>TRBV19|NA|NA|TRBJ2-7
CASSKIAEKAYEQYF
TGTGCCAGTAGTAAGATAGCGGAAAAGGCTTACGAGCAGTACTTC
>TRBV7-8|NA|TRBD1|TRBJ1-2
CASSLGNRGARYGYTF
TGTGCCAGCAGCTTAGGAAACAGGGGCGCTCGCTATGGCTACACCTTC
>TRBV7-2|NA|NA|TRBJ2-2
CASSLEWRGTGELFF
TGTGCCAGCAGCTTAGAATGGAGGGGGACCGGGGAGCTGTTTTTT
>TRBV30|few|NA|TRBJ2-7
CAVDSIYEQYF
TGTGCCGTAGACAGTATCTACGAGCAGTACTTC
>TRBV7-3|NA|NA|TRBJ2-2
CASSLGTNTGELFF
TGTGCCAGCAGCTTAGGAACGAACACCGGGGAGCTGTTTTTT
>TRBV6-4|few|NA|TRBJ2-6
CASSDSTSGANVLTF
TGTGCCAGCAGTGACTCTACCTCTGGGGCCAACGTCCTGACTTTC
>TRBV5-1|NA|NA|TRBJ2-5
CASSLDYLETQYF
TGCGCCAGCAGCTTGGACTACTTAGAGACCCAGTACTTC
>TRBV11-2|NA|NA|TRBJ2-1
CASSLEPLVGEQFF
TGTGCCAGCAGCTTAGAACCACTAGTGGGTGAGCAGTTCTTC
>TRBV11-1|NA|TRBD1|TRBJ1-5
CASSPGQGSNQPQHF
TGTGCCAGCAGCCCGGGACAGGGTAGCAATCAGCCCCAGCATTTT
>TRBV6-2/TRBV6-3|NA|NA|TRBJ2-2
CASSYWNTGELFF
TGTGCCAGCAGTTACTGGAACACCGGGGAGCTGTTTTTT
>TRBV5-1|NA|NA|TRBJ1-2
CASSLVPPRLSNYGYTF
TGCGCCAGCAGCTTGGTCCCTCCCAGGCTATCTAACTATGGCTACACCTTC
>TRBV5-1|NA|NA|TRBJ2-3
CASSLVGRGPDTQYF
TGCGCCAGCAGCTTGGTGGGGAGGGGGCCCGATACGCAGTATTTT
>TRBV3-1/TRBV3-2|NA|NA|TRBJ1-6
CASSPRAANSPLHF
TGTGCCAGCAGCCCGAGGGCCGCGAACTCACCCCTCCACTTT
>TRBV4-3|few|NA|TRBJ1-2
CASSQVGVLNYGYTF
TGCGCCAGCAGCCAAGTTGGGGTGCTGAACTATGGCTACACCTTC
>TRBV11-2|NA|TRBD1|TRBJ1-4
CASSLDPNPGQGDEKLFF
TGTGCCAGCAGCTTAGATCCTAATCCGGGACAGGGCGATGAAAAACTGTTTTTT
>TRBV10-3|NA|NA|TRBJ2-3
CAISERATNTRDTQYF
TGTGCCATCAGTGAGAGGGCAACCAACACAAGGGATACGCAGTATTTT
>TRBV30|NA|TRBD1|TRBJ2-6
CACSGQAGANVLTF
TGTGCCTGTAGTGGACAGGCTGGGGCCAACGTCCTGACTTTC
>TRBV19|NA|TRBD1|TRBJ1-5
CASSWDRRTNQPQHF
TGTGCCAGTAGCTGGGACAGAAGAACTAATCAGCCCCAGCATTTT
>TRBV9|NA|NA|TRBJ2-2
CASSQEQTGNTGELFF
TGTGCCAGCAGCCAAGAGCAGACAGGGAACACCGGGGAGCTGTTTTTT
>TRBV2|NA|TRBD2|TRBJ2-1
CASKTSGSPFSYNEQFF
TGTGCCAGCAAAACTAGCGGGAGCCCGTTCTCCTACAATGAGCAGTTCTTC
>TRBV6-6|NA|TRBD1|TRBJ1-2
CASSQGRGQGNYGYTF
TGTGCCAGCAGTCAAGGGAGGGGGCAAGGTAACTATGGCTACACCTTC
>TRBV10-3|NA|NA|TRBJ2-1
CAISPRAQDSYNEQFF
TGTGCCATCAGCCCTAGGGCCCAAGATTCCTACAATGAGCAGTTCTTC
>TRBV7-8|NA|NA|TRBJ2-3
CASSLETTQYF
TGTGCCAGCAGCTTAGAGACTACGCAGTATTTT
>TRBV7-9|NA|NA|TRBJ2-5
CASSSTTGETQYF
TGTGCCAGCAGCTCAACCACCGGAGAGACCCAGTACTTC
>TRBV6-2/TRBV6-3|NA|TRBD1|TRBJ2-5
CASSYRDRGQETQYF
TGTGCCAGCAGTTACAGGGACAGGGGTCAAGAGACCCAGTACTTC
>TRBV25-1|NA|NA|TRBJ1-3
CASSLIEGNTIYF
TGTGCCAGCAGCCTTATAGAGGGAAACACCATATATTTT
>TRBV7-3|NA|NA|TRBJ2-7
CASSPTSLKRDNEQYF
TGTGCCAGCAGCCCCACATCGCTAAAGCGGGACAACGAGCAGTACTTC
>TRBV6-6|NA|TRBD1|TRBJ2-7
CASIGDRVHEQYF
TGTGCCAGCATCGGGGACAGGGTTCACGAGCAGTACTTC
>TRBV28|NA|TRBD1|TRBJ1-1
CASSQGQGVGAFF
TGTGCCAGCAGCCAGGGACAGGGGGTAGGTGCTTTCTTT
>TRBV12-5|NA|NA|TRBJ1-2
CASAFNYGYTF
TGTGCTAGTGCCTTTAACTATGGCTACACCTTC
>TRBV4-2|once|NA|TRBJ1-6
CASSPGRNSPLHF
TGTGCCAGCAGCCCGGGCCGCAATTCACCCCTCCACTTT
>TRBV6-2/TRBV6-3|NA|TRBD1|TRBJ2-3
CASSTTRTGVKDTQYF
TGTGCCAGCAGTACAACCCGGACAGGGGTAAAAGATACGCAGTATTTT
>TRBV15|NA|NA|TRBJ2-1
CATSRDPGHVYNEQFF
TGTGCCACCAGCAGAGATCCGGGGCACGTCTACAATGAGCAGTTCTTC
>TRBV2|NA|TRBD1|TRBJ2-7
CASSTRGRHEQYF
TGTGCCAGCAGTACCAGGGGGCGGCACGAGCAGTACTTC
>TRBV7-9|once|TRBD1|TRBJ2-7
CASSSPGQGFYEQYF
TGTGCCAGCAGCTCGCCGGGACAGGGGTTCTACGAGCAGTACTTC
>TRBV23-1|NA|TRBD2|TRBJ2-1
CASTGLALMDEQFF
TGCGCCAGCACCGGACTAGCCCTCATGGATGAGCAGTTCTTC
>TRBV3-1/TRBV3-2|NA|TRBD1|TRBJ1-5
CASSPQSGTGSNQPQHF
TGTGCCAGCAGCCCCCAATCAGGGACAGGTAGTAATCAGCCCCAGCATTTT
>TRBV11-1|NA|NA|TRBJ2-7
CASSPQTGSYEQYF
TGTGCCAGCAGCCCGCAAACCGGGAGCTACGAGCAGTACTTC
>TRBV7-9|NA|NA|TRBJ1-5
CASSLEGLGPQHF
TGTGCCAGCAGCTTAGAGGGGCTTGGGCCCCAGCATTTT
>TRBV7-3|NA|NA|TRBJ2-1
CASSLMVRDNEQFF
TGTGCCAGCAGCTTAATGGTCAGGGACAATGAGCAGTTCTTC
>TRBV19|NA|NA|TRBJ1-1
CASSAGTRAFF
TGTGCCAGTAGCGCCGGGACGCGAGCTTTCTTT
>TRBV29-1|NA|NA|TRBJ2-7
CSVDFGGAYEQYF
TGCAGCGTTGACTTCGGCGGAGCCTACGAGCAGTACTTC